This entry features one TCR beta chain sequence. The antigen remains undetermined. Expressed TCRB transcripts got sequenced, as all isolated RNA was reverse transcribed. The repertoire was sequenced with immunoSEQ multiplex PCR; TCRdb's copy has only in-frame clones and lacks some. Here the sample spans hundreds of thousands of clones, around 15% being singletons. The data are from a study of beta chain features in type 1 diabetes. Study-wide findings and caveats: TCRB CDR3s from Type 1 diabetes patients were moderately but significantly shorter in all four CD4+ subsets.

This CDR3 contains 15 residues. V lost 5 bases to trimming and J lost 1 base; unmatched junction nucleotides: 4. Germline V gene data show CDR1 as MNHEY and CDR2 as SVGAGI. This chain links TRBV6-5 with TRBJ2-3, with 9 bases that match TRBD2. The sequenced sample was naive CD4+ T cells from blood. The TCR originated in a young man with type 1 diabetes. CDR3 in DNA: TGTGCCAGCAGTATCCGACTAGCGGGCACAGATACGCAGTATTTT. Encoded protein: CASSIRLAGTDTQYF.